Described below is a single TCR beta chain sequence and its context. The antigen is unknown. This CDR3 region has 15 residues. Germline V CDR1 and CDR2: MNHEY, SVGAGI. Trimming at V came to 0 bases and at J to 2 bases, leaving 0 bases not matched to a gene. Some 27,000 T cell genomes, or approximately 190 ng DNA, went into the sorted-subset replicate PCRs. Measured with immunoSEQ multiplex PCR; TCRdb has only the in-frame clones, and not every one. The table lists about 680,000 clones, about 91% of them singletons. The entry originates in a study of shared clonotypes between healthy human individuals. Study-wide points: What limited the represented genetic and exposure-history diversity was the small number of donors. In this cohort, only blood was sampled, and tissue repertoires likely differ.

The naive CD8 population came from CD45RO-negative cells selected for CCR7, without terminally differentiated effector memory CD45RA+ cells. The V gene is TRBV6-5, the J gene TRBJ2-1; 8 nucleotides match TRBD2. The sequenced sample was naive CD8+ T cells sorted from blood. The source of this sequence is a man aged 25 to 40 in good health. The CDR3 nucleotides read TGTGCCAGCAGTTACTCTAGCGGGGCCTACAATGAGCAGTTCTTC. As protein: CASSYSSGAYNEQFF.